Listed here is a single TCR beta chain. This CDR3 has 13 amino acids. The germline V gene encodes CDR1 SQVTM and CDR2 ANQGSEA. The V gene end was trimmed by 3 bases and the J gene end by 6 bases; junction bases not matched to a gene: 7. The source of the sample is a study of blood T cell repertoires in COVID-19. Data came from immunoSEQ multiplex PCR; TCRdb stores just in-frame clones and leaves some out. The sample yields approximately 400,000 clones, about 89% seen once. This chain links TRBV29-1 with TRBJ1-1; 7 nucleotides align to TRBD1. The clonotype comes from a woman aged 40 to 50 who had been exposed to COVID-19. The sequencing sample was made of PBMCs or T cells enriched from blood (not recorded which). CDR3 in amino acids: CSVERGQRAEAFF. The DNA for the CDR3 is TGCAGCGTTGAGCGGGGACAGAGAGCTGAAGCTTTCTTT.